This T cell receptor beta chain was captured by sequencing in a study of quantifying T cell responses using KT2 cells. Looking at the study overall: cDNA was made from DNase-treated RNA using alpha and beta constant primers. A predetermined fluorescence threshold ended the second PCR, run as a qPCR. Study-level findings and limits: At about one KT2 cell per 100,000 PBMC, KT2 sequences were still detected.

V lost 1 base, J lost 5 bases, and 6 bases lay in between. Germline loops: CDR1 SGHNT, CDR2 YYREEE (reference sequence). This CDR3 is built from 13 residues. To note about this clonotype: Its antigen is not known.

Unfractionated PBMC were spiked with known numbers of KT2 clone cells. The cDNA 3' end received a ligated oligonucleotide with a UMI. An equimolar mix of RC1.1 and RC1.2 primed the beta chain across TRBC1 and TRBC2. TCRdb reprocessed the UMI-ligation and nested PCR reads via MiXCR and lists one record per CDR3 protein. This table holds 40,000 or so distinct CDR3 sequences, 15% to 20% found once. This chain uses TRBV5-4 with TRBJ1-4; D not certain. The receptor was isolated from a human donor. The sample consisted of PBMCs spiked with cells of the T cell clone KT2. The CDR3 DNA follows: TGTGCCAGCAGCTTGTACGGGAATGAAAAACTGTTTTTT. Its protein is CASSLYGNEKLFF.